These 6 T cell receptor beta chains share one sample of origin, sequenced in a study of long-term antiretroviral therapy in people with HIV. Assay version v3.0 of immunoSEQ was used, and it was run at survey level. Measured with immunoSEQ multiplex PCR; TCRdb has only the in-frame clones, and not every one. The data show tens of thousands of clones, with around 83% seen just once and 4.8% held by the top ten. The source material was unsorted PBMCs, sampled roughly 2.8 years before starting antiretroviral therapy. The source of these receptors is a woman aged 25 to 45 with HIV.

This clone turned up a few times. The chain employs TRBV5-1 and TRBJ2-7; the D gene is possibly TRBD1 (5 bases). Germline V gene data show CDR1 as SGHRS and CDR2 as YFSETQ. Trimming shortened V by 2 bases and J by 0 bases, and 9 bases separated the two germline ends. The CDR3 length is 14 residues. The CDR3 region is CASSLTGSSYEQYF. The CDR3 region has the DNA TGCGCCAGCAGCTTAACAGGAAGCTCCTACGAGCAGTACTTC.

J is TRBJ2-3 and V is TRBV5-4; 7 nucleotides match TRBD2. V shed 4 bases, J shed 2 bases, and the junction held 13 bases outside the gene matches. The CDR3 length is 17 residues. CDR1 SGHNT and CDR2 YYREEE come from the germline V gene (reference sequence). The CDR3 coding sequence is TGTGCCAGCAGCCCTACATTTGGCGGGAGAAACACAGATACGCAGTATTTT. Translated: CASSPTFGGRNTDTQYF.

V gene TRBV18 combines with J gene TRBJ1-1, with D hard to call. Deletions cut 2 bases from V and 5 bases from J, with 6 bases between. This CDR3 has 12 amino acids. Germline-derived CDR1 and CDR2 are KGHSH and LQKENI. This CDR3 is CASSPSRTEAFF. CDR3 DNA: TGTGCCAGCTCACCAAGTAGGACTGAAGCTTTCTTT.

The rearrangement uses TRBV7-2 and TRBJ2-3; D is uncertain. Trimming stripped 0 bases from V and 4 bases from J, with 17 bases between. This CDR3 contains 17 residues. Germline V gene lookup returns CDR1 SGHTA and CDR2 FQGNSA. The CDR3 DNA reads TGTGCCAGCAGCTTAGCGCTTTTGGGTACCGCCCCAGATACGCAGTATTTT. It yields the protein CASSLALLGTAPDTQYF.

The CDR3 is CAWSDRAGFSEAFF. The CDR3 DNA sequence: TGTGCCTGGTCGGACCGCGCCGGTTTTAGTGAAGCTTTCTTT. The chain carries TRBV30 and TRBJ1-1, with unresolved D. V lost 5 bases to trimming and J lost 7 bases, with 20 bases between them. CDR3 length: 14 residues. Germline assignment: CDR1 GTSNPN and CDR2 SVGIG (reference sequence).

V and J are TRBV4-1 and TRBJ1-2; D remains ambiguous. Germline values: CDR1 MGHRA, CDR2 YSYEKL. The CDR3 contains 16 residues. V lost 3 bases, J lost 6 bases, and 20 bases lay in between. The DNA of the CDR3 is TGCGCCAGCAGCCATTTTCCGGGCTCGCTGGAAAATGGCTACACCTTC. Translation gives CASSHFPGSLENGYTF.